The 30 T cell receptor beta chains listed next were all sequenced from one sample in a study of blood T cell repertoires in COVID-19. Profiled with immunoSEQ multiplex PCR; TCRdb holds only in-frame clones, not every one. The sample includes about 670,000 clones, approximately 90% of them seen just once. The sample comprised peripheral blood. The receptors stem from a young woman with acute or convalescent COVID-19.

The CDR3 here is CASSLTALGLYGYTF. As DNA, the CDR3 is TGTGCCAGCAGCTTAACCGCTCTTGGGCTGTATGGCTACACCTTC. The chain links TRBV11-2 to TRBJ1-2; D remains ambiguous. V lost 2 bases and J lost 5, with 15 bases in between. Germline CDR1 SGHAT, CDR2 FQNNGV. The CDR3 has 15 amino acids.

This chain connects TRBV19 to TRBJ1-2; D unclear. Trimming took 3 bases from V and 4 from J, leaving 15 bases between them. The CDR3 runs 15 residues. Germline V gives CDR1 LNHDA, CDR2 SQIVND (reference sequence). The chain's CDR3 is CASSITAGSTYGYTF. The CDR3 bases are TGTGCCAGTAGTATCACTGCGGGATCCACCTATGGCTACACCTTC.

The CDR3 region has the DNA TGTGCCAGTAGTGACCCGGGACAGCGCTCCTACGAGCAGTACTTC. The encoded protein is CASSDPGQRSYEQYF. This chain links TRBV19 with TRBJ2-7; 7 bases line up with TRBD1. This CDR3 has 15 residues. J was trimmed by 0 bases and V by 5 bases; bases with no gene match: 7. Germline V gene lookup returns CDR1 LNHDA and CDR2 SQIVND (reference sequence).

The CDR3 sequence: CASSVRSTGGTEAFF. DNA for the CDR3: TGTGCCAGCAGCGTCAGGTCAACAGGGGGGACTGAAGCTTTCTTT. The V call is TRBV9, the J call TRBJ1-1; 8 nucleotides match TRBD1. The CDR3 has 15 residues. J was trimmed by 5 bases and V by 2 bases; bases with no gene match: 8. The germline gives CDR1 SGDLS, CDR2 YYNGEE.

The V and J genes are TRBV28 and TRBJ1-2; a possible D gene is TRBD1 (5 bases). Deletions cut 1 base from V and 1 base from J, with 10 bases between. Per the germline V gene, CDR1 is MDHEN and CDR2 is SYDVKM. The CDR3 spans 15 residues. In DNA form, the CDR3 reads TGTGCCAGCAGTTTATTAGGGACTGGTAACTATGGCTACACCTTC. Translating it yields CASSLLGTGNYGYTF.

The chain is built from TRBV7-9 and TRBJ1-2; possible D gene TRBD1, 6 bases. V was cut by 4 bases and J by 3 bases, with 18 bases left in between. From germline, CDR1 is SEHNR and CDR2 FQNEAQ (reference sequence). There are 16 residues in the CDR3. CDR3 DNA: TGTGCCAGCAGCTCCGGAAGGGGGTTGTTGGACTATGGCTACACCTTC. The encoded protein is CASSSGRGLLDYGYTF.

The V gene is TRBV28, the J gene TRBJ1-2; D gene ambiguous. Germline V lookup: CDR1 MDHEN, CDR2 SYDVKM. V lost 2 bases and J lost 7, with 14 bases in between. The CDR3 contains 14 residues. DNA for the CDR3: TGTGCCAGCAGTTTAAAGGCCGGGGTAGGTGGCTACACCTTC. Its translation is CASSLKAGVGGYTF.

This chain connects TRBV5-4 to TRBJ1-1; D is ambiguous. Deletions cut 5 bases from V and 0 bases from J, with 8 bases between. This CDR3 has 13 residues. Germline V CDR1 and CDR2: SGHNT, YYREEE (reference sequence). In DNA form, the CDR3 reads TGTGCCAGCAGGCGAGCCGTGAACACTGAAGCTTTCTTT. It encodes CASRRAVNTEAFF.

The CDR3 nucleotides read TGTGCCAGCAGTTATTTGACAGAAAAACTGTTTTTT. Encoded protein: CASSYLTEKLFF. The chain carries TRBV6-2 or TRBV6-3 and TRBJ1-4; D is unclear. Germline lookup yields CDR1 MNHEY and CDR2 SVGEGT. The CDR3 has 12 residues. V lost 3 bases to trimming and J lost 8 bases, with 7 bases between them.

This chain links TRBV5-6 with TRBJ2-7; 12 nucleotides match TRBD2. The germline V gene encodes CDR1 SGHDT and CDR2 YYEEEE. The CDR3 runs to 16 residues. V gave up 1 base and J gave up 2 bases; unmatched junction bases: 4. The CDR3 loop is CASSLRTSGKTYEQYF. Written as DNA, the CDR3 is TGTGCCAGCAGCTTGAGGACTAGCGGGAAAACCTACGAGCAGTACTTC.

The chain employs TRBV9 and TRBJ2-3, with TRBD2 matching 9 bases. The CDR3 spans 16 residues. Germline V gene lookup returns CDR1 SGDLS and CDR2 YYNGEE. V lost 1 base and J lost 6; bases outside the gene matches: 9. In DNA, the CDR3 is TGTGCCAGCAGCGTATTCGCAGCGGGGGGCGGGGATACGCAGTATTTT. It is translated as CASSVFAAGGGDTQYF.

The rearrangement uses TRBV5-1 and TRBJ2-3; 9 bases are a match to TRBD1. The CDR3 spans 16 residues. Per germline, CDR1 SGHRS and CDR2 YFSETQ. V lost 2 bases to trimming and J lost 11 bases; unmatched junction nucleotides: 15. The CDR3 is CASSLRDRVVPWEQYF. The CDR3 DNA follows: TGCGCCAGCAGCTTAAGGGACAGGGTCGTCCCATGGGAGCAGTATTTT. The variable domain in full, with the rest retrieved from reference TRBV5-1 and TRBJ2-3, is KAGVTQTPRYLIKTRGQQVTLSCSPISGHRSVSWYQQTPGQGLQFLFEYFSETQRNKGNFPGRFSGRQFSNSRSEMNVSTLELGDSALYLCASSLRDRVVPWEQYFGPGTRLTVL.

In this sample, this clone turned up a few times. In DNA form, the CDR3 reads TGTGCCAGCTCACCCTGGGAGGCCGGGGAGCTGTTTTTT. Translating gives CASSPWEAGELFF. This chain links TRBV18 with TRBJ2-2, with D possibly TRBD2 on 6 matching bases. CDR1 is KGHSH and CDR2 is LQKENI in the germline V gene. There are 13 residues in the CDR3. Trimming stripped 3 bases from V and 6 bases from J, with 8 bases between.

V is TRBV4-3 and J is TRBJ1-2, with D unresolved. This CDR3 comprises 16 residues. The V end lost 0 bases, the J end lost 5 bases, and 16 bases lay between the germline ends. CDR1 is LGHNA and CDR2 is YSLEER in the germline V gene. In DNA form, the CDR3 reads TGCGCCAGCAGCCAAGATTTTTTGGTGGGCCGTTATGGCTACACCTTC. As protein: CASSQDFLVGRYGYTF.

This chain uses TRBV19 with TRBJ2-3, with 7 bases aligning to TRBD2. The ends lost 5 bases at V and 4 bases at J; junction bases unmatched: 6. The germline CDR1 and CDR2 sequences are LNHDA and SQIVND (reference sequence). There are 14 residues in the CDR3. CDR3: CASSVSTSADTQYF. CDR3 sequence (DNA): TGTGCCAGTAGTGTCTCCACTAGCGCAGATACGCAGTATTTT.

The chain employs TRBV5-5 and TRBJ1-4, with 10 bases fitting TRBD1. Germline loops: CDR1 SGHKS, CDR2 YYEKEE (reference sequence). The CDR3 runs 17 residues. V was pared by 3 bases and J by 7 bases, with 12 bases of the junction left unmatched. The CDR3: CASSSRPGTGEGEKLFF. For the CDR3, the DNA is TGTGCCAGCAGCTCACGCCCTGGGACAGGGGAAGGTGAAAAACTGTTTTTT.

CDR3 sequence: CASAGLINEQFF. CDR3 nucleotides: TGTGCCAGCGCAGGGCTGATAAATGAGCAGTTCTTC. V and J are TRBV6-5 and TRBJ2-1; a weak D match, TRBD1 (5 bases). Trimming took off 8 bases at V and 7 bases at J, with 12 bases between the two ends. Germline V gene data show CDR1 as MNHEY and CDR2 as SVGAGI. This CDR3 comprises 12 residues.

The chain combines TRBV12-5 with TRBJ2-1; 12 bases are a match to TRBD2. This CDR3 region has 18 residues. The germline V gene encodes CDR1 LGHNT and CDR2 FRNRAP. J was trimmed by 8 bases and V by 7 bases; bases with no gene match: 18. The CDR3: CASVLRLAGARIWDEQFF. The CDR3 DNA reads as TGTGCTAGTGTCTTGAGACTAGCGGGGGCCCGGATTTGGGATGAGCAGTTCTTC.

CDR3 protein: CASSPGGVNTEAFF. The CDR3 DNA is TGTGCCAGCAGCCCCGGGGGGGTGAACACTGAAGCTTTCTTT. J is TRBJ1-1 and V is TRBV11-3, with D possibly matching TRBD1 (5 bases). Germline-derived CDR1 and CDR2 are SGHNT and YENEEA. CDR3 length: 14 amino acids. V lost 5 bases to trimming and J lost 0 bases, with 10 bases between them. Looking up the rest from reference TRBV11-3 and TRBJ1-1 gives the full variable domain: EAGVVQSPRYKIIEKKQPVAFWCNPISGHNTLYWYLQNLGQGPELLIRYENEEAVDDSQLPKDRFSAERLKGVDSTLKIQPAELGDSAVYLCASSPGGVNTEAFFGQGTRLTVV.

The chain links TRBV28 to TRBJ2-3; TRBD2 is a possible D gene (5 bases). Germline V lookup: CDR1 MDHEN, CDR2 SYDVKM. The CDR3 runs to 19 residues. Trimming stripped 5 bases from V and 3 bases from J, with 27 bases between. The CDR3 DNA follows: TGTGCCAGCAGTCCGCTAGTGAAACGGGGATCCCCTTGGACAGATACGCAGTATTTT. It specifies CASSPLVKRGSPWTDTQYF.

The V gene is TRBV7-9, the J gene TRBJ2-7, with 9 bases aligning to TRBD2. J lost 2 bases, V lost 2 bases, and 4 bases had no gene match. CDR1 and CDR2 (germline): SEHNR, FQNEAQ (reference sequence). The CDR3 has 15 residues. CDR3 residues: CASSLPLAGAYEQYF. Here the CDR3 DNA reads TGTGCCAGCAGCTTACCATTAGCGGGGGCCTACGAGCAGTACTTC. Looking up the rest from reference TRBV7-9 and TRBJ2-7 gives the full variable domain: DTGVSQNPRHKITKRGQNVTFRCDPISEHNRLYWYRQTLGQGPEFLTYFQNEAQLEKSRLLSDRFSAERPKGSFSTLEIQRTEQGDSAMYLCASSLPLAGAYEQYFGPGTRLTVT.

V gene TRBV10-3 combines with J gene TRBJ2-1; 13 bases map to TRBD2. The junction had 7 bases not matched to a gene; V was cut back by 10 bases and J by 7 bases. CDR1 and CDR2 from the germline V gene are ENHRY and SYGVKD. The CDR3 covers 14 residues. In DNA form, the CDR3 reads TGTGCCAACGCCGGGACTAGCGGGGCAAATGAGCAGTTCTTC. This encodes CANAGTSGANEQFF.

This sequence joins TRBV5-1 and TRBJ1-2, with 8 bases matching TRBD1. Germline CDR1 reads SGHRS; CDR2 reads YFSETQ. With V trimmed by 4 bases and J by 6 bases, 8 bases remained unmatched. The CDR3 runs 14 residues. The CDR3 DNA is TGCGCCAGCAGCATGATGGACAGGGCCAATGGCTACACCTTC. It encodes CASSMMDRANGYTF.

V gene TRBV10-1 combines with J gene TRBJ2-1, with 7 bases identical to TRBD1. Germline V lookup: CDR1 WNHNN, CDR2 SYGVQD (reference sequence). V was pared by 6 bases and J by 4 bases, with 6 bases of the junction left unmatched. The CDR3 runs 14 residues. DNA for the CDR3: TGCGCCAGCAGGGCGACAGGGATTTACAATGAGCAGTTCTTC. It is translated as CASRATGIYNEQFF.

The genes are TRBV30 and TRBJ1-5; 9 nucleotides line up with TRBD1. The ends lost 2 bases at V and 6 bases at J; junction bases unmatched: 8. This CDR3 is built from 15 residues. Germline V gives CDR1 GTSNPN, CDR2 SVGIG (reference sequence). The CDR3 DNA follows: TGTGCCTGGAGTTCCGGGACAGGGATCAGTCAGCCCCAGCATTTT. Its protein is CAWSSGTGISQPQHF.

This clone has only a few counts. The rearrangement links TRBV21-1 to TRBJ1-6; the table's D call, TRBD1, has no DNA check behind it. TRBV21-1 is given as a pseudogene. The CDR3 consists of 14 residues. CDR3 sequence: CARLGTGRSSPLHF. CDR3 in DNA: TGTGCCAGACTAGGGACAGGGCGCAGCTCACCCCTCCACTTT.

V is TRBV19 and J is TRBJ1-3; D may be TRBD1 (6 bases). The CDR3 runs to 15 residues. CDR1 and CDR2 (germline): LNHDA, SQIVND (reference sequence). With 4 bases removed from V and 8 bases from J, the gap between germline ends came to 18 bases. CDR3 DNA sequence: TGTGCCAGTAGTAAAACAGGGAACTCGGAATACACCATATATTTT. It is translated as CASSKTGNSEYTIYF.

The rearrangement uses TRBV24-1 and TRBJ2-2; possible D gene TRBD1, 6 bases. Germline-derived CDR1 and CDR2 are KGHDR and SFDVKD. V gave up 9 bases and J gave up 1 base, with 8 bases separating them. This CDR3 has 13 residues. CDR3 residues: CATLGQNTGELFF. As DNA, the CDR3 is TGTGCCACCCTGGGACAGAACACCGGGGAGCTGTTTTTT.

V and J are TRBV4-1 and TRBJ1-2, with D possibly being TRBD1 (5 bases). Per the germline V gene, CDR1 is MGHRA and CDR2 is YSYEKL. This CDR3 region has 16 residues. The V gene lost 2 bases and the J gene lost 2 bases, with 15 bases spanning the gap. The chain's CDR3 is CASSQPRPGGNYGYTF. Written as DNA, the CDR3 is TGCGCCAGCAGCCAACCCCGCCCGGGGGGGAACTATGGCTACACCTTC.

CDR3 in DNA: TGTGCCAGCAGCCCGCGAGGCGGGGCAGCCGAAAACACTGAAGCTTTCTTT. Amino acids: CASSPRGGAAENTEAFF. This chain connects TRBV13 to TRBJ1-1; perhaps TRBD1 as D (5 bases). Deletions cut 5 bases from V and 2 bases from J, with 21 bases between. Germline CDR1 is PRHDT and CDR2 is FYEKMQ (reference sequence). The CDR3 runs to 17 residues.